This TCR beta chain was sequenced during a study of blood T cells in healthy people across ages. This CDR3 is 16 amino acids long. V was trimmed by 2 bases and J by 2 bases, leaving 15 bases between them. The germline V gene has CDR1 MNHEY and CDR2 SVGEGT. Through a sample-barcoded 5' primer and a J-beta primer mix, a second PCR was run for about 7 to 12 cycles. Using its own MiXCR run on the 5' RACE reads, TCRdb lists one record per CDR3 protein. Of over 700,000 distinct CDR3 sequences in the sample, roughly 53% were seen once. A minimum of 7 million PBMCs was isolated per sample. The clonotype comes from a man aged 80 or over in good health. Material for sequencing was blood. The gene calls are TRBV6-2 or TRBV6-3 and TRBJ1-1; D possibly corresponds to TRBD1 (5 bases). CDR3 sequence reads: CASSYTTVGGNTEAFF. In DNA form, the CDR3 reads TGTGCCAGCAGTTACACTACCGTCGGGGGAAACACTGAAGCTTTCTTT.